Listed below are T cell receptor beta chains from one sample, sequenced in a study of chemoradiotherapy in HPV16-positive cancers. Sequencing was performed with immunoSEQ multiplex PCR; in TCRdb, only in-frame clones are kept and a portion is missing. The data show 1,500 or so clones, 80% to 95% seen once. Sample: tumor tissue, taken from a patient who underwent chemoradiotherapy. The receptor set was obtained from a human donor with HPV-associated anogenital cancer. CDR3s include the opening cysteine and the closing phenylalanine or tryptophan. Fields, in order: J gene, D gene, V gene, clone size, CDR3 protein, CDR3 DNA. The D gene is left open where the match is weak. Clone size is shown for a subset of rows, as once, few, many or a class of expanded clone.

TRBJ2-5 TRBD1 TRBV5-5 once CASSLGAAGGEETQYF TGTGCCAGCAGCTTGGGCGCGGCAGGGGGCGAAGAGACCCAGTACTTC
TRBJ2-1 TRBD1 TRBV6-5 - CASETGQGRQFF TGTGCCAGCGAGACTGGACAGGGACGGCAGTTCTTC
TRBJ2-1 TRBD2 TRBV6-4 - CASSLTSGANEQFF TGTGCCAGCAGTTTGACTAGCGGGGCCAATGAGCAGTTCTTC
TRBJ2-5 - TRBV2 - CASRDWRSETQYF TGTGCCAGCCGGGATTGGCGGAGCGAGACCCAGTACTTC
TRBJ2-7 TRBD1 TRBV10-1 - CASSSAGTGGGEQYF TGCGCCAGCAGTTCTGCCGGGACAGGGGGCGGAGAGCAGTACTTC
TRBJ1-1 TRBD1 TRBV11-2 - CASSGGRDRNTEAFF TGTGCCAGCAGCGGCGGCCGGGACAGGAACACTGAAGCTTTCTTT
TRBJ2-6 - TRBV5-6 - CASSLGAGHSNGANVLTF TGTGCCAGCAGCTTGGGGGCAGGGCATAGTAATGGGGCCAACGTCCTGACTTTC
TRBJ1-1 - TRBV9 - CASSVAHRTDSTEAFF TGTGCCAGCAGCGTAGCTCACCGGACAGATTCCACTGAAGCTTTCTTT
TRBJ1-1 - TRBV10-3 - CAISFSGSLAEAFF TGTGCCATCAGTTTCTCAGGGTCTTTGGCTGAAGCTTTCTTT
TRBJ2-5 TRBD2 TRBV4-1 - CASSRGGLAGGGGETQYF TGCGCCAGCAGCCGGGGAGGACTAGCGGGAGGAGGGGGTGAGACCCAGTACTTC
TRBJ2-3 TRBD2 TRBV7-9 - CASSLAKRGRTDTQYF TGTGCCAGCAGCTTAGCGAAGCGGGGGCGGACAGATACGCAGTATTTT
TRBJ1-1 - TRBV5-6 - CASSLGGEAFF TGTGCCAGCAGCTTGGGAGGGGAGGCTTTCTTT
TRBJ2-2 - TRBV11-2 - CASSLAGPTTGELFF TGTGCCAGCAGCTTAGCGGGGCCGACCACCGGGGAGCTGTTTTTT
TRBJ2-5 - TRBV9 - CASSPGTAGETQYF TGTGCCAGCAGCCCGGGGACCGCGGGGGAGACCCAGTACTTC
TRBJ1-5 - TRBV6-5 - CASSYDGGGNQPQHF TGTGCCAGCAGTTACGATGGGGGGGGCAATCAGCCCCAGCATTTT